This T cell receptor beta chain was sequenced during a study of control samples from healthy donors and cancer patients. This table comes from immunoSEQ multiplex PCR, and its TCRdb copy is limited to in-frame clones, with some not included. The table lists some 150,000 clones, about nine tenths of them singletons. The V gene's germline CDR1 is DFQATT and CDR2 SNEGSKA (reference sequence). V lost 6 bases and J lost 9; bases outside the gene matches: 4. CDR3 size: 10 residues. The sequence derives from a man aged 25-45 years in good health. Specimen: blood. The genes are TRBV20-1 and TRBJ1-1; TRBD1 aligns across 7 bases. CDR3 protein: CSAWDSKAFF. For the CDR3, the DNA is TGCAGTGCCTGGGACAGTAAAGCTTTCTTT.